The rows below give T cell receptor beta chains drawn from one sample of a study of monozygotic twins with inflammatory bowel disease. TCRdb reworked the 5' RACE reads into one entry per CDR3 protein, no DNA. The repertoire table contains approximately 420,000 distinct CDR3 sequences. Sequences were obtained from blood. These receptors were collected from a human donor with ulcerative colitis or Crohn's disease, or a healthy co-twin of an affected twin (not recorded which). Each CDR3 is given with its conserved first and last residue.

v_gene	len	j_gene	CDR3aa
TRBV3-1	15	TRBJ1-1	CASSQERPAPTEAFF
TRBV5-1	16	TRBJ2-6	CASSSLTGTGANVLTF
TRBV7-2	14	TRBJ2-7	CASSPGLAFTEQYF
TRBV4-1	14	TRBJ1-2	CASSQGTGVYGYTF
TRBV5-1	13	TRBJ2-7	CASSPGYGNEQYF
TRBV20-1	14	TRBJ2-7	CSATTGLAGYEQYF
TRBV6-1	16	TRBJ2-1	CASSRLSGGAGNEQFF
TRBV29-1	12	TRBJ1-2	CSVGGELYGYTF
TRBV5-1	17	TRBJ1-2	CASSLEAGRVANYGYTF
TRBV7-9	12	TRBJ2-7	CASSADGYEQYF
TRBV2	13	TRBJ1-2	CASSSTGTGGYTF
TRBV7-6	16	TRBJ2-6	CASSLAVGSGANVLTF
TRBV12-3/TRBV12-4	14	TRBJ2-2	CASSPSGDTGELFF
TRBV30	13	TRBJ1-6	CAWSQDRNSPLHF
TRBV5-1	14	TRBJ1-2	CASSAVGQDHGYTF
TRBV25-1	13	TRBJ1-1	CASRVTGDTEAFF
TRBV5-1	18	TRBJ2-6	CASSFTGTGRPEANVLTF
TRBV7-8	14	TRBJ1-5	CASSLGGPNQPQHF
TRBV7-2	12	TRBJ2-7	CASSLRSGEQYF
TRBV28	16	TRBJ1-5	CASRANRQGPGQPQHF
TRBV5-1	18	TRBJ2-7	CASSLEGLAGGALYEQYF
TRBV28	15	TRBJ2-7	CASTPFTLGIYEQYF
TRBV24-1	16	TRBJ2-1	CATSDPGLDTYNEQFF
TRBV7-9	14	TRBJ1-2	CASSLKGTIYGYTF
TRBV20-1	13	TRBJ2-3	CSAFGKSTDTQYF
TRBV20-1	17	TRBJ2-7	CSARQLRTSAGSYEQYF
TRBV11-2	15	TRBJ2-7	CASSSRRMVRDEQYF
TRBV5-4	15	TRBJ2-3	CASTQSPDLTGTQYF
TRBV5-6	17	TRBJ2-2	CASSAETTGWAAGELFF
TRBV20-1	15	TRBJ2-5	CSATRGQGPSETQYF
TRBV5-8	13	TRBJ2-3	CASKVAGTDTQYF
TRBV20-1	11	TRBJ1-2	CSAYSNYGYTF
TRBV7-9	14	TRBJ2-5	CASSPGGVVETQYF
TRBV18	16	TRBJ2-7	CASSPYLGGSSYEQYF
TRBV7-2	14	TRBJ2-3	CASSFSGRVDTQYF
TRBV27	14	TRBJ1-1	CASSARTDYTEAFF
TRBV28	14	TRBJ1-4	CASSLATRGEKLFF
TRBV7-3	15	TRBJ1-1	CASSLRAGPNTEAFF
TRBV28	15	TRBJ1-5	CASRAGQVAGQPQHF